The clone carrying this TCR beta chain was recorded a few times. Its antigen is unknown. The data were obtained in a study of beta chain features in type 1 diabetes. All of the isolated RNA was reverse transcribed, so expressed TCRB transcripts were sequenced. For naive, central memory and regulatory T cell samples, reads averaged around 3.5 million. The table came from immunoSEQ multiplex PCR; TCRdb's copy has only in-frame clones and leaves some out. The sample lists approximately 270,000 clones; approximately 15% were seen once. The CDR3 is 14 amino acids. Germline CDR1 and CDR2: SGHDN and FVKESK. The germline V and J ends were trimmed by 7 bases and 6 bases, with 16 bases remaining between them. Regarding the study as a whole: Significant though moderate, a shortening of TCRB CDR3s appeared in all four CD4+ subsets of Type 1 diabetes patients.

This clonotype originated in a young man with type 1 diabetes. Sequenced material: naive CD4+ T cells from blood. This rearrangement joins TRBV14 to TRBJ2-1, with a tentative D call TRBD1 (6 bases). The CDR3 DNA sequence: TGTGCCAGCACTTTTGGACAGAATAGCAATGAGCAGTTCTTC. Translation: CASTFGQNSNEQFF.